This T cell receptor beta chain appears in the sequencing data of a study of tumor-infiltrating lymphocytes in primary liver carcinoma (dated 2017 in TCRdb). At the level of the whole study: Of the five patients (three men and two women, aged 30 to 69 years), four had hepatocellular carcinoma and one had combined HCC and intrahepatic cholangiocarcinoma. Roughly 3.5 to 7.5 million productive TCRbeta reads were obtained per sample, and no significant difference in read depth was found between tissue types. A total of 35 or so specimens from 5 patients, comprising about 25 tumor regions, 5 adjacent noncancerous liver tissues and 5 peripheral blood samples, were covered by TCRbeta repertoire sequencing. The roughly 25 tumor region samples were profiled with Agilent mRNA microarrays so that TCRbeta repertoire diversity could be related to the local molecular phenotype. For each liver tumor, the study sampled five regions along with adjacent normal tissue and blood, and applied TCRbeta repertoire sequencing, expression microarrays and whole-exome sequencing. The five patients had tumors of stage T1-T3 N0M0, with maximum diameters ranging from roughly 4.2 to 11 cm. Technical replicate repertoires showed high reproducibility, with mean shared-clone rates near 0.89 and correlation coefficients above 0.95.

Total RNA and DNA were co-extracted without cell sorting from approximately 20-30 mg of bulk tissue using the AllPrep DNA/RNA mini kit. Between November 2015 and March 2016, 5 or 6 patients in China with histopathologically diagnosed primary liver carcinoma had their tumors surgically resected. Patients had chronic HBV infection and were treatment-naive at sampling. Five spatially separated regions were sampled from each tumor: the superior, inferior, left-lateral and right-lateral poles, plus the tumor centre. According to histology, viable tumor cells made up more than 75% of every tumor sample. Fresh tumor and adjacent tissue pieces were bisected; one half was stored in RNAlater at -80°C, the other sent for histology. Sequences SGHDT (CDR1) and YYEEEE (CDR2) are obtained from the germline V gene. The CDR3 goes from the cysteine to the phenylalanine over 13 residues. Left in the record is the CDR3 DNA by itself, 39 bases read in frame from the first base.

Paper-wide results and their limitations: Because only the TCR beta chain was sequenced and unpaired alpha chains were not captured, true repertoire diversity is likely underestimated. Only four or five patients were included in the study, and the authors note that the findings should be validated in a larger study. Bulk unsorted samples precluded comparing CD4+ and CD8+ T cell repertoires. Just about 7-25% of top clones turned up in all five regions of a tumor, which suggests spatial heterogeneity among tumor-infiltrating T cells. The top 250 clones made up a significantly larger repertoire fraction in tumors than in blood (p = 0.039). Repertoire overlap was higher between tumor regions (mean about 35%) than tumor-adjacent (approximately 17%) or tumor-blood (approximately 15%) pairs, consistent with antigen-driven expansion.

In regard to this clonotype: The antigen it binds to is not known. The junction and the germline gene differ at one end; a read error may be behind it.

Starting from about 500 ng total RNA, TCRbeta-specific cDNA was produced by reverse transcription with a constant-region primer and ProtoScript II reverse transcriptase. Three nested multiplex PCR rounds, following a slightly modified ARM-PCR procedure, were used to build the TCRbeta libraries. Multiplex TRBV1-TRBV30 forward primers and a Cbeta reverse primer were used in the first two PCR rounds, each of which was run for around 9 cycles. A final 25-cycle PCR with Deep VentR polymerase added sample barcodes and Illumina adapters. Before sequencing, amplicons of 200-500 bp were purified from gel using a QIAquick gel extraction kit. The TCRbeta amplicons were sequenced with 250-bp paired-end reads on an Illumina HiSeq 2500. The study's own analysis went as follows. Quality trimming of reads was performed with Trimmomatic v0.33, and paired reads were merged with FLASH v1.2.11 so that full CDR3 sequences could be recovered. V, D and J germline segments were assigned to the rearranged TCRbeta sequences by MiGEC v1.2.1b. Clonotype statistics, along with Shannon-Wiener diversity indices, were calculated using VDJtools v1.0.0. To cut down on sampling bias, every analysis after diversity analysis relied on just the 250 most abundant clonotypes from each sample. Clones were called with MiXCR by TCRdb after fastp trimmed the public reads at Q25, and only in-frame beta chains were retained. All rows with the same CDR3 protein become a single entry with the most common DNA and genes. None of the V and J calls come from the authors' own analysis; TCRdb made them. The sample yields about 84,000 distinct CDR3 sequences; 60% to 75% were counted once. The leading ten clones occupy approximately 19% of the sample.

The sample comprised liver tumor tissue from sampling region 1. This sample's cell subset or site label indicates: tumor region T1, superior pole. The chain uses TRBV5-6 and TRBJ1-5; TRBD1 might be the D gene, on 5 matching bases. This clonotype was sampled from a man between 35 and 55 years old with primary liver carcinoma and hepatitis B virus infection. CDR3 sequence: CASSLRGRQPQHF. The bases are TGTGCCAGTAGCTTGAGGGGCAGGCAGCCCCAGCATTTT.